The clone carrying this T cell receptor beta chain was seen more than once but under ten times. Its antigen is not identified. This sample was taken from a study of T-cell reconstitution after alpha-beta-depleted transplantation in children. Findings of the study overall: At around two months after transplant, the alpha-beta T cells were reportedly derived from several hundred expanded clones that came from non-depleted graft cells. Most T-cell counts and diversity one year after the transplant came from T cells that were newly produced. Some patients' high day-60 TCRbeta diversity was attributed to recipient cells surviving conditioning.

Germline V CDR1 and CDR2: DFQATT, SNEGSKA (reference sequence). The CDR3 totals 13 residues. TCRbeta library construction was performed incorporating unique molecular identifiers. TCRdb redid the calling of the PCR reads with MiXCR, one entry per CDR3 protein. This sample carries about 280,000 distinct CDR3 sequences, more than 9% of them seen once, and the ten largest clones take about 20%. This clonotype originated in a male patient aged 2-15 years who had a stem cell transplant for chronic granulomatous disease, so the T cells may come from the graft donor. The sample here was peripheral blood, taken 180 days after TCRalphabeta/CD19-depleted stem cell transplant. The chain employs TRBV20-1 and TRBJ2-5; D is possibly TRBD1 or TRBD2 (5 bases each). CDR3 DNA: TGCTCCGGGGCTAAGAAGCCCCAAGAGACCCAGTACTTC. Translation: CSGAKKPQETQYF.